This TCR beta chain was obtained from a study of cytomegalovirus exposure and HLA in healthy donors. Overall study results and limits: Reports credit the classifier with highly specific, highly sensitive diagnosis of cytomegalovirus status.

Comments on this clone: Its target is not known.

The germline V and J ends were trimmed by 0 bases and 5 bases, with 11 bases remaining between them. The CDR3 extends over 14 amino acids. Germline CDR1 and CDR2: SGHRS and YFSETQ. Some clones are missing from TCRdb's copy, which holds only in-frame ones; the method was immunoSEQ multiplex PCR. The top ten hold around 2.5% of the sample, which has about 160,000 clones, 85% seen once. This receptor was identified in a man in his thirties or forties in good health and CMV-seropositive. V and J are TRBV5-1 and TRBJ1-2; weak D call: TRBD1 (5 bases). Sequenced sample: PBMCs. The CDR3 protein is CASSLERRAYGYTF. The DNA for the CDR3 is TGCGCCAGCAGCTTGGAGCGCAGGGCGTATGGCTACACCTTC.